A selection of T cell receptor beta chains follows, all from one sample in a study. MiXCR, run by TCRdb on the RT-PCR reads, gives a single entry per CDR3 protein. Of more than 600,000 distinct CDR3 sequences in the sample, approximately 15% were seen once. Material for sequencing was memory CD4+ T cells from blood. Receptors were obtained from a female donor in good health, serving as a healthy control. The CDR3 runs from the conserved cysteine through the conserved F or W. A D gene is named only where the DNA matches it firmly. A row's size may be missing; if present it is once, few, many or a size class.

D	V	J	size	CDR3	DNA
.	TRBV2	TRBJ2-3	few	CASSPRVPTQYF	TGTGCCAGCAGTCCCCGGGTGCCTACGCAGTATTTT
.	TRBV20-1	TRBJ2-7	.	CSAETDSTYEQYF	TGCAGTGCGGAGACAGATTCAACCTACGAGCAGTACTTC
.	TRBV20-1	TRBJ2-4	.	CSASGDSGRENIQYF	TGCAGTGCTAGTGGGGACAGTGGGAGGGAAAACATTCAGTACTTC
TRBD2	TRBV29-1	TRBJ2-1	many	CSVEGIAGFDGSYNEQFF	TGCAGCGTTGAAGGGATAGCGGGATTCGATGGCTCCTACAATGAGCAGTTCTTC
.	TRBV18	TRBJ2-3	.	CASSGRVTSTDTQYF	TGTGCCAGCTCAGGTAGAGTAACTAGCACAGATACGCAGTATTTT
TRBD2	TRBV5-1	TRBJ2-3	many	CASSPLLAGESDTQYF	TGCGCCAGCAGCCCCCTCCTAGCGGGAGAATCAGATACGCAGTATTTT
.	TRBV27	TRBJ1-1	.	CASSSPTGRPTGAMNTEAFF	TGTGCCAGCAGTTCACCAACGGGCCGTCCGACAGGAGCTATGAACACTGAAGCTTTCTTT
.	TRBV29-1	TRBJ2-7	.	CSVGGDGGQQYF	TGCAGCGTTGGAGGCGACGGCGGGCAGCAGTACTTC
.	TRBV27	TRBJ1-1	.	CASSLYRVNTEAFF	TGTGCCAGCAGTTTGTATAGGGTAAACACTGAAGCTTTCTTT
.	TRBV4-1	TRBJ2-1	few	CASSQVVPLGSNEQFF	TGCGCCAGCAGCCAAGTCGTCCCCCTCGGTAGCAATGAGCAGTTCTTC
TRBD1	TRBV7-9	TRBJ2-5	.	CASSLRGTGWVETQYF	TGTGCCAGCAGCTTACGAGGGACAGGGTGGGTCGAGACCCAGTACTTC
.	TRBV9	TRBJ2-3	few	CASSVVGSSTDTQYF	TGTGCCAGCAGCGTAGTCGGGTCTTCCACAGATACGCAGTATTTT
.	TRBV4-1	TRBJ2-1	few	CASSPNRGTNEQFF	TGCGCCAGCAGCCCGAACCGGGGCACCAATGAGCAGTTCTTC
.	TRBV5-1	TRBJ2-5	few	CASRQEPQETQYF	TGCGCCAGCAGACAGGAGCCCCAAGAGACCCAGTACTTC
.	TRBV24-1	TRBJ2-1	few	CATSDFGVARNEQFF	TGTGCCACCAGTGATTTCGGGGTAGCCCGCAATGAGCAGTTCTTC
.	TRBV27	TRBJ2-7	.	CASRGRQAVYEQYF	TGTGCCAGCAGAGGTCGGCAGGCGGTCTACGAGCAGTACTTC
.	TRBV7-2	TRBJ2-5	few	CASTPDRIVATQYF	TGTGCCAGCACCCCAGACAGGATTGTCGCCACCCAGTACTTC
.	TRBV4-3	TRBJ2-3	many	CASSRNSRSEDTQYF	TGCGCCAGCAGCAGGAACAGTCGTAGTGAAGATACGCAGTATTTT
.	TRBV5-1	TRBJ1-2	.	CASSSDSGGGLRGYTF	TGCGCCAGCAGCTCCGACAGTGGAGGGGGTCTACGTGGCTACACCTTC
TRBD1	TRBV29-1	TRBJ1-2	few	CSVEDRGWGYTF	TGCAGCGTTGAAGACAGGGGGTGGGGCTACACCTTC
.	TRBV28	TRBJ2-1	.	CAISPGGSYNEQFF	TGTGCCATTTCCCCGGGGGGCAGCTACAATGAGCAGTTCTTC
.	TRBV6-5	TRBJ1-2	many	CASSYSGGNYGYTF	TGTGCCAGCAGTTACTCAGGGGGAAACTATGGCTACACCTTC
TRBD2	TRBV5-5	TRBJ2-1	many	CASSLAIAGVGEQFF	TGTGCCAGCAGCTTGGCCATCGCGGGAGTGGGTGAGCAGTTCTTC
.	TRBV5-1	TRBJ2-1	few	CASSWGMGNEQFF	TGCGCCAGCAGCTGGGGGATGGGGAATGAGCAGTTCTTC
.	TRBV3-1	TRBJ2-7	few	CASSPSVDYEQYF	TGTGCCAGCAGCCCGTCGGTTGACTACGAGCAGTACTTC
TRBD1	TRBV10-3	TRBJ1-4	.	CAIRRTGENEKLFF	TGTGCCATCAGGAGGACAGGGGAAAATGAAAAACTGTTTTTT
.	TRBV7-8	TRBJ2-2	many	CASSLEAAGNTGELFF	TGTGCCAGCAGCTTAGAGGCGGCGGGGAACACCGGGGAGCTGTTTTTT
.	TRBV20-1	TRBJ1-2	.	CSATGAGFGYTF	TGCAGTGCGACGGGGGCAGGGTTCGGCTACACCTTC
.	TRBV12-3/TRBV12-4	TRBJ1-2	many	CASSSGGNGYTF	TGTGCCAGCAGTTCGGGCGGGAACGGCTACACCTTC
TRBD2	TRBV28	TRBJ2-1	few	CASSLWGLNADQWQFF	TGTGCCAGCAGTTTATGGGGACTAAACGCAGACCAATGGCAGTTCTTC
TRBD2	TRBV20-1	TRBJ2-4	many	CSATRLAGGGPKNIQYF	TGCAGTGCTACCCGACTAGCGGGAGGCGGGCCTAAAAACATTCAGTACTTC
TRBD1	TRBV25-1	TRBJ1-1	.	CASKSWWGTGATEAFF	TGTGCCAGCAAAAGTTGGTGGGGTACAGGGGCCACTGAAGCTTTCTTT
TRBD2	TRBV12-3/TRBV12-4	TRBJ2-1	many	CASSSTSAYNEQFF	TGTGCCAGCAGTTCGACTAGCGCTTACAATGAGCAGTTCTTC
.	TRBV11-2	TRBJ2-5	.	CASSFLTVETQYF	TGTGCCAGCAGCTTTCTTACAGTGGAGACCCAGTACTTC
.	TRBV5-1	TRBJ1-1	few	CASSFWGSNTEAFF	TGCGCCAGCAGCTTTTGGGGTTCGAACACTGAAGCTTTCTTT